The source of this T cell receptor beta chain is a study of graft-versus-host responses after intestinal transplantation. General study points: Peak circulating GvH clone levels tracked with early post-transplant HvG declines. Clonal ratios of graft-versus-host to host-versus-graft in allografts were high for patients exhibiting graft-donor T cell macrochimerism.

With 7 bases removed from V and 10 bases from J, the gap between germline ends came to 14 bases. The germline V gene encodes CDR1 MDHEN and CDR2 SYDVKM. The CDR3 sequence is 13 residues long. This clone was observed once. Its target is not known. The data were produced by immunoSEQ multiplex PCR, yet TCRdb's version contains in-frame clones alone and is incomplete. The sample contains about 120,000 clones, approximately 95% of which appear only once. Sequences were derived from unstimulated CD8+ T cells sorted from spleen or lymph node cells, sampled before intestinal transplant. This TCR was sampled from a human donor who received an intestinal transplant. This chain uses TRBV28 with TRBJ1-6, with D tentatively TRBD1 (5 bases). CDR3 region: CASIRGGSSPLHF. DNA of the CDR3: TGTGCCAGCATTCGGGGCGGAAGCTCACCCCTCCACTTT. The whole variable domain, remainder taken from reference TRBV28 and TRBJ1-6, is DVKVTQSSRYLVKRTGEKVFLECVQDMDHENMFWYRQDPGLGLRLIYFSYDVKMKEKGDIPEGYSVSREKKERFSLILESASTNQTSMYLCASIRGGSSPLHFGNGTRLTVT.